The 4 T cell receptor beta chains below were found in one sample sequenced in a study of radiotherapy plus CTLA-4 blockade in lung cancer. Sequencing used immunoSEQ multiplex PCR; TCRdb keeps in-frame clones, though not all of them. The sample holds tens of thousands of clones, about 86% seen once. Sample: peripheral blood, taken from a patient treated with radiotherapy plus ipilimumab. These receptors originate from a human donor with non-small cell lung cancer whose response to radiotherapy plus ipilimumab could not be evaluated.

The chain has TRBV28 and TRBJ2-7, with 11 nucleotides matching TRBD1. Germline V gene data show CDR1 as MDHEN and CDR2 as SYDVKM. The CDR3 is 13 residues long. V was clipped by 8 bases and J by 6 bases; unmatched bases: 6. CDR3 coding DNA: TGTGCCAGCGGACCGGGACAGGGGGGCGAGCAGTACTTC. Protein product: CASGPGQGGEQYF.

The chain has TRBV11-2 and TRBJ2-1, with 9 bases aligning to TRBD2. CDR3 length: 16 amino acids. The V and J ends lost 6 bases and 6 bases, in that order; junction bases with no gene match: 12. Germline CDR1 and CDR2: SGHAT and FQNNGV. In DNA form, the CDR3 reads TGTGCCAGCAGTCTAAATTTAGCGGGAGTGGGCAATGAGCAGTTCTTC. Translation: CASSLNLAGVGNEQFF.

V and J are TRBV11-2 and TRBJ1-3; 8 nucleotides match TRBD1. Germline CDR1 SGHAT, CDR2 FQNNGV. Germline trimming cut 6 bases from V and 7 bases from J; bases unmatched to any gene: 5. The CDR3 totals 13 residues. The CDR3, as DNA: TGTGCCAGCAGGAGGGACAGGCACAACACCATATATTTT. As protein: CASRRDRHNTIYF.

This clone has just one count. This chain uses TRBV5-4 with TRBJ2-3; 9 nucleotides line up with TRBD2. Looked up from germline, CDR1 is SGHNT and CDR2 is YYREEE (reference sequence). The CDR3 is made up of 16 amino acids. V dropped 3 bases and J dropped 5; count of bases not matched to a gene: 10. CDR3 protein: CASSSILAGVGDTQYF. The DNA of the CDR3 is TGTGCCAGCAGCTCGATTTTAGCGGGGGTGGGAGATACGCAGTATTTT.